Sequencing of this TCR beta chain was carried out in a study of Graves' ophthalmopathy and Graves' hyperthyroidism. Whole-study results and caveats: Most expanded clonotypes from thyroid (those above 0.001 frequency) were also found in blood.

The count of this clonotype is one. The antigen remains undetermined. This CDR3 has 14 residues. V shed 5 bases and J shed 9 bases, with 14 bases lying between them. Per germline, CDR1 SNHLY and CDR2 FYNNEI. RNA transcripts were the template, and TCR beta CDR3 regions were amplified from them. The first round was an RT-PCR with HTBI primers, and the second round was a multiplex PCR. TCRdb used MiXCR to reprocess the multiplex PCR reads, holding one entry per CDR3 protein. The sample contains about 700,000 distinct CDR3 sequences, around 40% of which appear only once. Clinical symptoms, serum thyroxine, TRAb, thyroid ultrasound and orbital computed tomography were relied on for diagnosis.

The receptor's source is an adult man with Graves' ophthalmopathy. Sequencing was carried out using peripheral blood. The rearrangement uses TRBV2 and TRBJ1-6, with D hard to call. CDR3 protein: CASSLYGETSPLHF. The CDR3 DNA reads TGTGCCAGCAGTTTATATGGGGAGACTTCACCCCTCCACTTT.